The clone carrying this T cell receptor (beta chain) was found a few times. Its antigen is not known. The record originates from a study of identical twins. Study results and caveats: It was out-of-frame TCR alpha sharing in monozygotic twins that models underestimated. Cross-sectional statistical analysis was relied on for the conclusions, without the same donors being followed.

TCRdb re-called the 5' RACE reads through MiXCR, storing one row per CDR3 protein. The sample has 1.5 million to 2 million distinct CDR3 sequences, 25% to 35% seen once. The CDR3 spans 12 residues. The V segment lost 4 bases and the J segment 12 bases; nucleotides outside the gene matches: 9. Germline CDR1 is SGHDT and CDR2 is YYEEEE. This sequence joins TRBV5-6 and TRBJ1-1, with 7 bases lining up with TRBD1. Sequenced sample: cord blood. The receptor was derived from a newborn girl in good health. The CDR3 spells CASSPGQVNPFF. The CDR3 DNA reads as TGTGCCAGCAGCCCAGGACAGGTTAATCCTTTCTTT. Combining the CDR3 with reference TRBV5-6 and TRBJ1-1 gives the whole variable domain DAGVTQSPTHLIKTRGQQVTLRCSPKSGHDTVSWYQQALGQGPQFIFQYYEEEERQRGNFPDRFSGHQFPNYSSELNVNALLLGDSALYLCASSPGQVNPFFGQGTRLTVV.